This note documents a single TCR beta chain sequence. V lost 8 bases to trimming and J lost 4 bases, with 12 bases between them. This CDR3 is built from 13 residues. The sample is drawn from a study of blood T cell repertoires in COVID-19. About the research overall: COVID-19 samples from acute and convalescent phases originated in the United States, Italy and Spain.

As handled by the study authors: Reference gene primer amplification in the assay estimated nucleated cell counts. The assay was immunoSEQ multiplex PCR, and TCRdb's table has in-frame clones only and misses some. For V, J and clone size, that table is used; D and trimming come from the DNA. Of 150,000 to 200,000 clones listed, roughly 90% are singletons. Specimen: peripheral blood. V gene TRBV12-3 or TRBV12-4 combines with J gene TRBJ1-3; D is unresolved. This receptor was identified in a man aged 55 to 70 with acute or convalescent COVID-19. DNA of the CDR3: TGTGCCAGCGGCCCTTCGGGAGGAAACACCATATATTTT. This codes for CASGPSGGNTIYF.